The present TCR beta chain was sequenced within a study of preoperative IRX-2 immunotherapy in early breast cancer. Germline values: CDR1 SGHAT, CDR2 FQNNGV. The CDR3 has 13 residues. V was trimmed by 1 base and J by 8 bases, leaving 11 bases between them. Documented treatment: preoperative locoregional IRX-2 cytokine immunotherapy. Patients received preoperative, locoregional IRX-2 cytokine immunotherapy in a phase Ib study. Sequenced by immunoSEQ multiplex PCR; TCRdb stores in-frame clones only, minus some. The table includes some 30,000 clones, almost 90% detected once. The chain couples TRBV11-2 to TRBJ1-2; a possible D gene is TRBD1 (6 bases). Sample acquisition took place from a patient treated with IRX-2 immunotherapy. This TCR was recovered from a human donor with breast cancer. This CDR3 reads CASSLVARGGYTF. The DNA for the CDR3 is TGTGCCAGCAGCTTAGTCGCCAGGGGCGGCTACACCTTC. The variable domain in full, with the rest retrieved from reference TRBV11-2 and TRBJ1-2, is EAGVAQSPRYKIIEKRQSVAFWCNPISGHATLYWYQQILGQGPKLLIQFQNNGVVDDSQLPKDRFSAERLKGVDSTLKIQPAKLEDSAVYLCASSLVARGGYTFGSGTRLTVV.